This T cell receptor (beta chain) was documented in a study of blood T cell repertoires in COVID-19 (dated by TCRdb to the early 2020s). Broadly, across the study: Collaborator samples came from the United States, Italy and Spain and covered acute and convalescent phases of COVID-19. The samples were drawn from the first 160 participants of the ongoing ImmuneRACE study and from under 1,500 subjects provided by 6 global collaborators. HLA class I and class II types, where available, came from metadata supplied by the sample provider rather than from assay-based typing. The repertoires were made available in a free public database intended to serve as a resource for research on the immune response to SARS-CoV-2. Nearly every sample came with metadata listing a de-identified subject ID, COVID-19 status, age in years and sex. Subjects who had been exposed to COVID-19, were actively infected with it, or had recovered from it provided the deeply sampled blood TCRbeta repertoires that made up the dataset. The material from the prospective study consisted of cDNA or gDNA derived from T cells, B-cell-depleted T cells, or PBMCs. The investigation overall reported the following: How much clinical and demographic metadata was included differed by source and by participant, and the metadata was provided uncurated.

Samples from volunteer blood donors who had recovered from COVID-19 were contributed by a second Seattle source. Each collaborating institution followed its own protocols to collect whole blood in K2EDTA tubes. For TCRbeta analysis, collaborator samples were shipped as frozen whole blood, as isolated PBMCs, or as DNA extracted from either sample type. This clone has just one count. What this receptor recognizes is not known. Within one base of it there is no much larger clone, and no base qualities were kept. V is trimmed back by 2 bases and J by 7 bases, and the junction contains 11 bases that no gene match accounts for. Inclusive of the bounding cysteine and phenylalanine, the CDR3 is 18 residues long. The retained sequence is limited to the CDR3, 54 bases, with the frame set at the first base. Taken from the germline V gene (reference sequence), the CDR1 and CDR2 loops are GTSNPN and SVGIG. TCRbeta CDR3 regions were amplified from genomic DNA by means of the immunoSEQ Assay, a bias-controlled multiplex PCR. As for how the authors treated the data: The number of nucleated cells in each sample was estimated by amplification of reference gene primers within the assay. To quantify the absolute abundance of each unique TCRbeta CDR3 rearrangement, sequence reads were collapsed and filtered. For each sample, productive Simpson clonality was calculated as the square root of Simpson's diversity index over productive rearrangements. TCRdb stores this immuneACCESS table with in-frame sequences only. Part of the clones is absent; in the studies checked, under half of the shortfall reflects unresolved V genes, and no reason is known for the rest. D and trimming were read from the DNA, whereas the V and J calls and clone size are those reported in that table. Present in this sample are around 300,000 clones, 89% of which were seen just once. Jointly, the top ten make up 0.94% of the sample.

The receptor was isolated from a woman aged 35 to 49 who had recovered from COVID-19. The sequencing input was peripheral blood. The chain employs TRBV30 and TRBJ2-2; TRBD2 lines up with 15 middle nucleotides. The CDR3 has the sequence CAWSRDRTSGRVGGELFF. The bases are TGTGCCTGGAGTCGTGATCGGACTAGCGGGAGGGTAGGCGGGGAGCTGTTTTTT.